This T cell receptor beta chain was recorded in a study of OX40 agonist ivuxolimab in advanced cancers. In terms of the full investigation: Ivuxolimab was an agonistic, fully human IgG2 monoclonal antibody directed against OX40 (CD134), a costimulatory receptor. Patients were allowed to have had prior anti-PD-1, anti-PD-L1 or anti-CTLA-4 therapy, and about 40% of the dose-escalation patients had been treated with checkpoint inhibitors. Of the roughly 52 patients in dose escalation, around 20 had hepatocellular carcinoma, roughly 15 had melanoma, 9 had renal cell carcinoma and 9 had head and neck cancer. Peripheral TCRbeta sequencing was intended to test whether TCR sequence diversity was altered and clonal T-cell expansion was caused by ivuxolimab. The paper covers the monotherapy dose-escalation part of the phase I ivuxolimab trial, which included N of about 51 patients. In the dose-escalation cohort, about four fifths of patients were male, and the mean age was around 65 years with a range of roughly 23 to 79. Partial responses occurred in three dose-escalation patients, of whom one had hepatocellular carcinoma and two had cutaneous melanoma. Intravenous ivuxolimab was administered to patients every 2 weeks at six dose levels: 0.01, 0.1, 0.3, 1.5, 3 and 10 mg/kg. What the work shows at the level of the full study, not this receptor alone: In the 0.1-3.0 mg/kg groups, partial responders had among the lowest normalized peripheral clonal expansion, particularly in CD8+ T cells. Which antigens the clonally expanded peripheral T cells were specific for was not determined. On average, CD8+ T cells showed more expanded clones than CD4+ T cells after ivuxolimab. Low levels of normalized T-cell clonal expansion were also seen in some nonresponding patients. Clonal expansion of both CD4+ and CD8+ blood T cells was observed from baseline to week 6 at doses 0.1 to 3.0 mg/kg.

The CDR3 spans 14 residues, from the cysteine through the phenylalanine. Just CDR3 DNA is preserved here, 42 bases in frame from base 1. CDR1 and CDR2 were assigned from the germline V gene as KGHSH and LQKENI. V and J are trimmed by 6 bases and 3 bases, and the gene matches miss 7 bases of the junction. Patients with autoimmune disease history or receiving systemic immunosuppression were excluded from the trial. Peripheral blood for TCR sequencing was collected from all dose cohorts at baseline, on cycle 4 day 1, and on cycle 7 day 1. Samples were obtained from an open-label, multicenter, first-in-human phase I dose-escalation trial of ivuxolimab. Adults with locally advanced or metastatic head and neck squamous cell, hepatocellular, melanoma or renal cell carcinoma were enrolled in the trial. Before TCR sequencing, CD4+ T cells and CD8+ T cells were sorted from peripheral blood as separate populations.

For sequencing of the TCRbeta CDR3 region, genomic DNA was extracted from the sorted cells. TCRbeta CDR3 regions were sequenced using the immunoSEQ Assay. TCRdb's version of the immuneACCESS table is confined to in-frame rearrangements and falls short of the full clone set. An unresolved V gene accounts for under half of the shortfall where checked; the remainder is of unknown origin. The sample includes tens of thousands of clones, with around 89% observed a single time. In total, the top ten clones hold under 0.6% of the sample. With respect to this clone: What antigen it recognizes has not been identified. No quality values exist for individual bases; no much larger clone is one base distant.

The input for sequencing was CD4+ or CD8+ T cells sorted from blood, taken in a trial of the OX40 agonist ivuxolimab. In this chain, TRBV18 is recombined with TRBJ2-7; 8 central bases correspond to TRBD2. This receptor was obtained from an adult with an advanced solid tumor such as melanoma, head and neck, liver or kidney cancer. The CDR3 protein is CASSPGGAFYEQYF. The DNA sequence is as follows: TGTGCCAGCTCTCCGGGGGGGGCCTTCTACGAGCAGTACTTC.